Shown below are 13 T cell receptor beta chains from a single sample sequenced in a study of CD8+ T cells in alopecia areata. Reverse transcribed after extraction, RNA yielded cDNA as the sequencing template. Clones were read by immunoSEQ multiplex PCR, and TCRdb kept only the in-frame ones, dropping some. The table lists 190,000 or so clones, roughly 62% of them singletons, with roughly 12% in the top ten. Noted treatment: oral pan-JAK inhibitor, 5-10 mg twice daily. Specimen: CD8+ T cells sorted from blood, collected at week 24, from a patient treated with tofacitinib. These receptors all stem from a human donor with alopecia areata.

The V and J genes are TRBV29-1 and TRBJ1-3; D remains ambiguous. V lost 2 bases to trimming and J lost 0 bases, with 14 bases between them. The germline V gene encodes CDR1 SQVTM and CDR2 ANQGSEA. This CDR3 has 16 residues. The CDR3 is CSVEIGGSSSGNTIYF. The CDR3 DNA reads TGCAGCGTTGAAATCGGAGGGAGTAGCTCTGGAAACACCATATATTTT.

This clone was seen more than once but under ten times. CDR3 in DNA: TGTGCCACCAGCAGAGATTTCTGGGTCAACCCGGGACAGGGGGCCGGAGGCTACACCTTC. This sequence encodes CATSRDFWVNPGQGAGGYTF. The chain combines TRBV15 with TRBJ1-2; TRBD1 aligns across 12 bases. This CDR3 is built from 20 residues. Losses at the gene ends were 0 bases for V and 8 bases for J; bases not matched to a gene: 19. Germline loops: CDR1 LNHNV, CDR2 YYDKDF (reference sequence).

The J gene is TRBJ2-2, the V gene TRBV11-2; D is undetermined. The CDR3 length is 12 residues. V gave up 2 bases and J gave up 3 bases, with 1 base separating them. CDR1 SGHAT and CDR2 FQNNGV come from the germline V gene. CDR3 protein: CASSLHTGELFF. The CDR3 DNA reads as TGTGCCAGCAGCTTACACACCGGGGAGCTGTTTTTT.

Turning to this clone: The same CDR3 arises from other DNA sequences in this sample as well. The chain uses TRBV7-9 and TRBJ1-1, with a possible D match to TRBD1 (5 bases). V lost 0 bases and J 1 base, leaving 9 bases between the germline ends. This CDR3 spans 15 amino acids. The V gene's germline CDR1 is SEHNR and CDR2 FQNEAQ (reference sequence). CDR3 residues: CASSLAGRSNTEAFF. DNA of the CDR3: TGTGCCAGCAGCTTAGCGGGACGGTCGAACACTGAAGCTTTCTTT.

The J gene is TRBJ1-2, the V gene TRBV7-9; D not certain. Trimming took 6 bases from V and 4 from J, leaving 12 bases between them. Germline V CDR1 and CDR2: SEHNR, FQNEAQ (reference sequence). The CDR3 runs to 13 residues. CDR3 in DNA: TGTGCCAGCAGAGCCGACGGCCTCTATGGCTACACCTTC. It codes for CASRADGLYGYTF.

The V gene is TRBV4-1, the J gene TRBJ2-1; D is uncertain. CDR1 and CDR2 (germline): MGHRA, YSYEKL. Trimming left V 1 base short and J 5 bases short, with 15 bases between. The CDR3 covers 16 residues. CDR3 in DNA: TGCGCCAGCAGCCAAGTACGGCCCCTGCTCGACAATGAGCAGTTCTTC. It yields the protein CASSQVRPLLDNEQFF.

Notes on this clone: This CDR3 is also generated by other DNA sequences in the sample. The DNA of the CDR3 is TGTGCCTGGAGTCGGGGGACCGGGGAGCTGTTTTTT. Its translation is CAWSRGTGELFF. J is TRBJ2-2 and V is TRBV30; TRBD2 is a possible D gene (6 bases). V shed 2 bases and J shed 5 bases, with 6 bases lying between them. CDR3 size: 12 residues. The germline CDR1 and CDR2 sequences are GTSNPN and SVGIG (reference sequence).

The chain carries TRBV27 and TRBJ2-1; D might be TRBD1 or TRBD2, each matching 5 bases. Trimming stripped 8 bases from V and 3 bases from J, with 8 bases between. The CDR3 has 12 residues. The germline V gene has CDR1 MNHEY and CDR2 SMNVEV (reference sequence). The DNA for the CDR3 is TGTGCCAGCGAGGGGAACTACAATGAGCAGTTCTTC. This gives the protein CASEGNYNEQFF.

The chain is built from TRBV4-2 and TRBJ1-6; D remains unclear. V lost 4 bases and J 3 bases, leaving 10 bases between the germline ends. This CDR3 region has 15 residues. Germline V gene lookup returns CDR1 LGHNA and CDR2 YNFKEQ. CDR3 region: CASSPEGNYNSPLHF. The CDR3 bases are TGTGCCAGCAGCCCCGAGGGAAACTATAATTCACCCCTCCACTTT.

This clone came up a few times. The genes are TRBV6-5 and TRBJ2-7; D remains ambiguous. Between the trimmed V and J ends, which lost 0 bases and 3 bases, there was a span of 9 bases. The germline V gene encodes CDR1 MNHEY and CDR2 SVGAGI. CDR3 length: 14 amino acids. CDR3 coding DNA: TGTGCCAGCAGTTACTCGCATATGGTCTACGAGCAGTACTTC. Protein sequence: CASSYSHMVYEQYF.

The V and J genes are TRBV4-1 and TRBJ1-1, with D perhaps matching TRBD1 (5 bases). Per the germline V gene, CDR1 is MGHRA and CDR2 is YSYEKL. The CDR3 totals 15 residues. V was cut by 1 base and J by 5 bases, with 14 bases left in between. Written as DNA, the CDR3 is TGCGCCAGCAGCCAAGCGCCCGGGGCCGGTACTGAAGCTTTCTTT. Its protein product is CASSQAPGAGTEAFF.

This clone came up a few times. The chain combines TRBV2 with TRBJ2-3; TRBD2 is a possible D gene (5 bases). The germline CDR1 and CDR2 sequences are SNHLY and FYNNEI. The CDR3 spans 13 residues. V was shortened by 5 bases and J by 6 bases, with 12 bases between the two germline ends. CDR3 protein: CASSLAPGDTQYF. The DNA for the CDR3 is TGTGCCAGCAGTCTAGCACCGGGGGATACGCAGTATTTT.

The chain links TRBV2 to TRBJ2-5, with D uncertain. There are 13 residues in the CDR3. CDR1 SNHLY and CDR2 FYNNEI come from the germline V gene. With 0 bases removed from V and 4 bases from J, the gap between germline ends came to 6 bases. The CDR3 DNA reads TGTGCCAGCAGTGAAGCTAGGGTAGAGACCCAGTACTTC. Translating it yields CASSEARVETQYF.